The present entry profiles one TCR beta chain with its context. This CDR3 has 14 residues. The V end lost 0 bases, the J end lost 10 bases, and 15 bases lay between the germline ends. Looked up from germline, CDR1 is LNHDA and CDR2 is SQIVND (reference sequence). This specimen comes from a study of blood T cell repertoires in COVID-19. Study overall: Whether acute or convalescent, the COVID-19 samples came from the United States, Italy and Spain. Sample material is recorded as cDNA or gDNA derived from T cells, B-cell-depleted T cells, or PBMCs.

Participants had their cohort set by participant-reported clinical history. In the original processing: How many nucleated cells were present was estimated from reference gene primer amplification. The protocol was immunoSEQ multiplex PCR, while the TCRdb copy is restricted to in-frame clones and leaves out a portion. The D gene and trimming were derived from the DNA, and the V and J assignments and clone size from that table. The data hold fewer than 200,000 clones, with approximately 88% observed a single time. The V and J genes are TRBV19 and TRBJ1-1; D gene unclear. The sequence derives from a woman between 18 and 29 years old who had recovered from COVID-19. Sequenced sample: PBMCs or T cells enriched from blood (not recorded which). This CDR3 is CASSIDLRGSIAFF. Written as DNA, the CDR3 is TGTGCCAGTAGTATAGATCTACGGGGTTCGATAGCTTTCTTT.